A selection of T cell receptor beta chains follows, all from one sample in a study of STAT5B mutations in CD4+ large granular lymphocyte leukemia. Profiled with immunoSEQ multiplex PCR; TCRdb holds only in-frame clones, not every one. The profile shows fewer than 35,000 clones, approximately 72% of them singletons. Sequencing used CD4+ T cells from blood buffy coats. The receptor set was obtained from a human donor in good health. The CDR3 runs from the conserved cysteine through the conserved F or W. The D gene is left open where the match is weak. Not every row has a clone size; where given, it reads once, few, many or a size class.

size | J | V | length | D | DNA | CDR3
. | TRBJ1-2 | TRBV4-1 | 14 | . | TGCGCCAGCAGCCCGATAGGGAGTAACTATGGCTACACCTTC | CASSPIGSNYGYTF
. | TRBJ2-5 | TRBV5-5 | 14 | TRBD2 | TGTGCCAGCAGGGGGACTAGCGGAGAGCAGACCCAGTACTTC | CASRGTSGEQTQYF
. | TRBJ2-1 | TRBV7-9 | 15 | TRBD1 | TGTGCCAGCAGCCCCAGGGACAGGGCCTACAATGAGCAGTTCTTC | CASSPRDRAYNEQFF
. | TRBJ2-7 | TRBV27 | 12 | TRBD2 | TGTGCCAGCAGTTTATGGGGGGGGGTGCAGTACTTC | CASSLWGGVQYF
. | TRBJ1-2 | TRBV19 | 15 | TRBD1 | TGTGCCAGTAGTACTGGGACAGGGGGTAACTATGGCTACACCTTC | CASSTGTGGNYGYTF
. | TRBJ2-2 | TRBV30 | 14 | . | TGTGCCTGGAGTTTAGACGCGAACACCGGGGAGCTGTTTTTT | CAWSLDANTGELFF
. | TRBJ1-6 | TRBV13 | 12 | . | TGTGCCAGCAGCTTAGAGAATTCACCCCTCCACTTT | CASSLENSPLHF
. | TRBJ1-5 | TRBV30 | 13 | . | TGTGCCTGGAGTGGTGGTATGGGACAGCCCCAGCATTTT | CAWSGGMGQPQHF
. | TRBJ1-5 | TRBV11-2 | 15 | . | TGTGCCAGCAGCTTAACATCAAATAGCAATCAGCCCCAGCATTTT | CASSLTSNSNQPQHF
. | TRBJ1-3 | TRBV28 | 14 | . | TGTGCCAGCAGTTTATATAACTCTGGAAACACCATATATTTT | CASSLYNSGNTIYF
. | TRBJ2-3 | TRBV4-2 | 18 | . | TGTGCCAGCAGCCAAGGGCTGGGGCAGACGTACTACACAGATACGCAGTATTTT | CASSQGLGQTYYTDTQYF
. | TRBJ2-1 | TRBV7-2 | 15 | . | TGTGCCAGCACAGGAGGGGTAAACTCCTACAATGAGCAGTTCTTC | CASTGGVNSYNEQFF
. | TRBJ1-5 | TRBV30 | 14 | TRBD1 | TGTGCCTGGAGTAGAACAGGGGGGAATCAGCCCCAGCATTTT | CAWSRTGGNQPQHF
. | TRBJ1-4 | TRBV11-2 | 17 | . | TGTGCCAGCAGCTTAGACCGGGCTCTGGGGACTAATGAAAAACTGTTTTTT | CASSLDRALGTNEKLFF
. | TRBJ2-1 | TRBV6-1 | 11 | . | TGTGCCAGCAGTGAAGTGAATGAGCAGTTCTTC | CASSEVNEQFF
once | TRBJ2-7 | TRBV29-1 | 12 | . | TGCAGCGTGGGGGTTTCCGTCTACGAGCAGTACTTC | CSVGVSVYEQYF
. | TRBJ1-1 | TRBV5-4 | 13 | . | TGTGCCAGCAGCCCCTCAATGAACACTGAAGCTTTCTTT | CASSPSMNTEAFF
few | TRBJ1-5 | TRBV7-2 | 15 | . | TGTGCCAGCAGCTTCCACAGTAATAGCAATCAGCCCCAGCATTTT | CASSFHSNSNQPQHF
. | TRBJ2-7 | TRBV9 | 15 | TRBD1 | TGTGCCAGCAGCGTAGGTCCAGGGGGCATGTACGAGCAGTACTTC | CASSVGPGGMYEQYF
. | TRBJ2-2 | TRBV7-3 | 17 | TRBD2 | TGTGCCAGCAGCTTAAAAGGGCCGGGGGGGAATTCCGGGGAGCTGTTTTTT | CASSLKGPGGNSGELFF
. | TRBJ2-5 | TRBV9 | 17 | TRBD2 | TGTGCCAGCAGCGAAGGGACTAGCGGGGGGGCGGGAGAGACCCAGTACTTC | CASSEGTSGGAGETQYF
. | TRBJ2-7 | TRBV5-5 | 14 | . | TGTGCCAGCAGCTTGGAACAGGGCCATTACGAGCAGTACTTC | CASSLEQGHYEQYF
. | TRBJ2-1 | TRBV11-1 | 15 | . | TGTGCCAGCAGCTTAGGAGGGAGCTCCTACAATGAGCAGTTCTTC | CASSLGGSSYNEQFF
. | TRBJ2-3 | TRBV11-2 | 15 | TRBD1 | TGTGCCAGCAGCTCTGTCAGGGGGAAGGCAGATACGCAGTATTTT | CASSSVRGKADTQYF
. | TRBJ2-7 | TRBV2 | 14 | . | TGTGCCAGCAGTGAGGGACGGACCCCCTACGAGCAGTACTTC | CASSEGRTPYEQYF
once | TRBJ1-4 | TRBV6-1 | 14 | TRBD1 | TGTGCCAGCAGTGCAGGGGGTGCTAATGAAAAACTGTTTTTT | CASSAGGANEKLFF
. | TRBJ2-5 | TRBV5-8 | 14 | TRBD2 | TGTGCCAGCAGCTCCCGGGGGGTCAGAGAGACCCAGTACTTC | CASSSRGVRETQYF
. | TRBJ2-5 | TRBV5-1 | 14 | TRBD2 | TGCGCCAGCAGCGGTAGCGGGGGACAAGAGACCCAGTACTTC | CASSGSGGQETQYF
. | TRBJ1-5 | TRBV19 | 13 | . | TGTGCCAGTAGTCAGCAGCGAAATCAGCCCCAGCATTTT | CASSQQRNQPQHF
. | TRBJ2-7 | TRBV7-9 | 15 | . | TGTGCCAGCAGCTTGGACAGTTGGGATGGATACGAGCAGTACTTC | CASSLDSWDGYEQYF
. | TRBJ2-6 | TRBV5-5 | 18 | . | TGTGCCAGCAGCTTCCGCGGGGGACAAAGCTCTGGGGCCAACGTCCTGACTTTC | CASSFRGGQSSGANVLTF
. | TRBJ1-6 | TRBV5-1 | 16 | . | TGCGCCAGCAGCTTGGGTACAAGTATTTATAATTCACCCCTCCACTTT | CASSLGTSIYNSPLHF
. | TRBJ2-7 | TRBV21-1 | 15 | . | TGTGCCAGCAGCAAAAGGGACCGCGGGGCCTACGAGCAGTACTTC | CASSKRDRGAYEQYF
. | TRBJ2-1 | TRBV6-5 | 15 | . | TGTGCCAGCATAGACGTGGGGGGGCGCTGGAATGAGCAGTTCTTC | CASIDVGGRWNEQFF
. | TRBJ2-7 | TRBV18 | 15 | TRBD1 | TGTGCCAGCTCACCGGCCGGGACAGGGGCTCGCGAGCAGTACTTC | CASSPAGTGAREQYF
. | TRBJ2-5 | TRBV7-8 | 14 | . | TGTGCCAGCAGCCCCCCGGTCCCTCATGAGACCCAGTACTTC | CASSPPVPHETQYF
. | TRBJ1-6 | TRBV7-2 | 16 | TRBD1 | TGTGCCAGCAGCCCAGGGGGCCCAGAGCTTAATTCACCCCTCCACTTT | CASSPGGPELNSPLHF
. | TRBJ1-6 | TRBV6-1 | 12 | . | TGTGCCAGCAGTGGTAACCTTATGCCCCTCCACTTT | CASSGNLMPLHF
. | TRBJ1-5 | TRBV28 | 14 | . | TGTGCCAGCAGTTCCGCCCAGGGGAATCAGCCCCAGCATTTT | CASSSAQGNQPQHF
. | TRBJ1-3 | TRBV5-1 | 15 | TRBD1 | TGCGCCAGCAGCACGGACAGGTCTTCTGGAAACACCATATATTTT | CASSTDRSSGNTIYF
. | TRBJ2-3 | TRBV11-2 | 16 | . | TGTGCCAGCAGCCCAGTTCGGGCTAGCACCACAGATACGCAGTATTTT | CASSPVRASTTDTQYF
. | TRBJ1-2 | TRBV29-1 | 15 | . | TGCAGCGTTGAAGTACCGACGGGGGATAACTATGGCTACACCTTC | CSVEVPTGDNYGYTF
. | TRBJ2-3 | TRBV6-5 | 14 | TRBD1 | TGTGCCAGCAGGGACAGGTACGGAACAGATACGCAGTATTTT | CASRDRYGTDTQYF
. | TRBJ2-2 | TRBV19 | 16 | . | TGTGCCAGTCAATACCGCACAGGGTCCGGGACCGGGGAGCTGTTTTTT | CASQYRTGSGTGELFF
. | TRBJ2-7 | TRBV18 | 14 | . | TGTGCCAGCTCACCTAGGACACTCTCCTACGAGCAGTACTTC | CASSPRTLSYEQYF
. | TRBJ2-7 | TRBV7-3 | 17 | TRBD2 | TGTGCCAGCAGCCTCCCCGTGGGAACTAGCGGCCCCTACGAGCAGTACTTC | CASSLPVGTSGPYEQYF
once | TRBJ1-5 | TRBV19 | 15 | TRBD1 | TGTGCCAGTAAACAGGACAGGGGAGGATTTCAGCCCCAGCATTTT | CASKQDRGGFQPQHF
. | TRBJ1-4 | TRBV18 | 14 | . | TGTGCCAGCTCACCCTGGACAGTAAATGAAAAACTGTTTTTT | CASSPWTVNEKLFF
. | TRBJ2-1 | TRBV18 | 13 | . | TGTGCCAGCTCACCACGGAGTGACAATGAGCAGTTCTTC | CASSPRSDNEQFF
. | TRBJ1-4 | TRBV6-5 | 16 | . | TGTGCCAGCAGTTACTCGTTAGCCCCCGGCGATGAAAAACTGTTTTTT | CASSYSLAPGDEKLFF
. | TRBJ2-5 | TRBV10-3 | 16 | TRBD2 | TGTGCCATCTCCCCCTGGGCACTAGCGGTACAAGAGACCCAGTACTTC | CAISPWALAVQETQYF
once | TRBJ2-7 | TRBV4-1 | 14 | . | TGCGCCAGCAGCCAAGATCGAGCCGCCTACGAGCAGTACTTC | CASSQDRAAYEQYF
. | TRBJ1-1 | TRBV6-5 | 13 | . | TGTGCCAGCAGTTACGCCTACGACTCTGAAGCTTTCTTT | CASSYAYDSEAFF
. | TRBJ2-1 | TRBV19 | 16 | . | TGTGCCAGTAGTACTACAGGAATCACGCCCTACAATGAGCAGTTCTTC | CASSTTGITPYNEQFF